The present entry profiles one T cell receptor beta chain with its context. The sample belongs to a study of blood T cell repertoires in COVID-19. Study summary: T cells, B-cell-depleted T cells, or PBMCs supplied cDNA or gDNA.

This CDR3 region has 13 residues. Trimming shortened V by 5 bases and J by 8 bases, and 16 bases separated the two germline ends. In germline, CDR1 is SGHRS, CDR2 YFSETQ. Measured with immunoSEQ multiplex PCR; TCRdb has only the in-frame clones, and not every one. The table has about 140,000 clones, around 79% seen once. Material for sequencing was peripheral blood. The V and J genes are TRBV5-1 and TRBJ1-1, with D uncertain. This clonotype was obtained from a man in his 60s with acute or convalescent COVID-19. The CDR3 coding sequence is TGCGCCAGCAGACTCCGTACTACCTTCGAAGCTTTCTTT. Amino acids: CASRLRTTFEAFF.